This T cell receptor (beta chain) emerged from a study of cytomegalovirus exposure and HLA in healthy donors. Whole-study context: The 90 to 150 validation repertoires matched the roughly 630 first-cohort repertoires in platform, a later analysis reported. Study conclusions and caveats: The CMV antigen specificity of three CMV-associated chains was confirmed through in vitro analysis.

Using immunoSEQ multiplex PCR, the repertoire was profiled, and TCRdb retains in-frame clones only, with some absent. This table has 150,000 to 200,000 clones, approximately 96% appearing once. As for this clone: Its antigen is not identified.

Per the germline V gene, CDR1 is SGHRS and CDR2 is YFSETQ. The CDR3 has 13 amino acids. Between the trimmed V and J ends, which lost 2 bases and 7 bases, there was a span of 12 bases. The genes are TRBV5-1 and TRBJ1-1; D possibly corresponds to TRBD1 (6 bases). Source material: PBMCs. The clonotype comes from a woman aged 18-35 years in good health and CMV-seronegative. The CDR3 loop reads CASSLTGMVEAFF. The CDR3 DNA follows: TGCGCCAGCAGCTTAACAGGGATGGTTGAAGCTTTCTTT.